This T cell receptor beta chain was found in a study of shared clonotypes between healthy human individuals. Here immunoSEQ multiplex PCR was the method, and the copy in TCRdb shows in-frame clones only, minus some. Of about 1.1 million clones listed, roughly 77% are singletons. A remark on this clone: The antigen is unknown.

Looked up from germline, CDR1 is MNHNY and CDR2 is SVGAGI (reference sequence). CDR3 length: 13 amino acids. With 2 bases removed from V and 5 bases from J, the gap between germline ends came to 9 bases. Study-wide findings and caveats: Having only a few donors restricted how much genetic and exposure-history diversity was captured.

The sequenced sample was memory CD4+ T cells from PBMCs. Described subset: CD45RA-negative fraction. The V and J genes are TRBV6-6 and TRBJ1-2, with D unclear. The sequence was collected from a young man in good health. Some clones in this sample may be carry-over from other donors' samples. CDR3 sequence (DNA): TGTGCCAGCAGTTACCTCGGGGAGTATGGCTACACCTTC. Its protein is CASSYLGEYGYTF.